This T cell receptor beta chain comes out of a study of T-cell reconstitution after alpha-beta-depleted transplantation in children. Using unique molecular identifiers, the investigators prepared the TCRbeta library. TCRdb processed the PCR reads anew with MiXCR; each CDR3 protein has one entry. The data contain hundreds of thousands of distinct CDR3 sequences, 13% of them singletons. Comment on this clonotype: Its antigen is undetermined.

Findings and limits, study-wide: Most T-cell counts and diversity one year after the transplant came from T cells that were newly produced. Reported findings indicate that, about two months after transplant, alpha-beta T cells came from several hundred expanded clones, which were derived from non-depleted graft cells. Several patients had high TCRbeta diversity at day 60; it came from surviving recipient T cells and thymic progenitors.

Trimming took 6 bases from V and 7 from J; bases not matched to a gene: 12. The germline gives CDR1 MNHNS, CDR2 SASEGT. The CDR3 has 18 residues. The V and J genes are TRBV6-1 and TRBJ2-1, with 16 nucleotides matching TRBD2. The specimen was PBMCs, mostly from graft donor cells, collected 360 days after TCRalphabeta/CD19-depleted stem cell transplant. This receptor was obtained from a male patient younger than 18 who had a stem cell transplant for acute myeloid leukemia, so the T cells may come from the graft donor. CDR3 amino acids: CASRPGLAGGPGWNEQFF. The CDR3 DNA reads as TGTGCCAGCAGGCCGGGACTAGCGGGAGGGCCGGGGTGGAATGAGCAGTTCTTC.